These 24 T cell receptor beta chains were all obtained from the same sample, sequenced in a study of high-grade serous ovarian cancer treatment subgroups. The tumor samples were collected prior to definitive surgery or chemotherapy. Profiled with immunoSEQ multiplex PCR; TCRdb holds only in-frame clones, not every one. The sample holds approximately 4,000 clones, 70% to 75% seen once. The sample comprised tumor tissue. Receptors were obtained from a human donor with high-grade serous ovarian cancer.

In its sample, this clone was seen a few times. This chain links TRBV5-1 with TRBJ1-6; D ambiguous. Between the trimmed V and J ends, which lost 4 bases and 4 bases, there was a span of 9 bases. There are 14 residues in the CDR3. CDR1 SGHRS and CDR2 YFSETQ come from the germline V gene. CDR3 nucleotide sequence: TGCGCCAGCAGCACGCAAGGTTATAATTCACCCCTCCACTTT. Encoded protein: CASSTQGYNSPLHF.

V gene TRBV18 combines with J gene TRBJ2-7; maybe TRBD2 (5 bases). The germline CDR1 and CDR2 sequences are KGHSH and LQKENI. This CDR3 comprises 15 residues. V was shortened by 3 bases and J by 6 bases, with 18 bases between the two germline ends. The CDR3 here is CASSPRHAAGSEQYF. CDR3 bases: TGTGCCAGCTCACCTAGACACGCCGCTGGGAGCGAGCAGTACTTC.

V and J are TRBV19 and TRBJ1-2; 12 bases are a match to TRBD1. CDR1 LNHDA and CDR2 SQIVND come from the germline V gene (reference sequence). The CDR3 consists of 16 residues. The V and J ends lost 7 bases and 8 bases, in that order; junction bases with no gene match: 14. The CDR3 protein is CASTKAPGTGGGGYTF. The CDR3 DNA sequence: TGTGCCAGTACAAAAGCTCCCGGGACAGGGGGCGGAGGCTACACCTTC.

This clone has more than one count but fewer than ten. This sequence joins TRBV9 and TRBJ1-2; a possible D gene is TRBD1 (6 bases). V was clipped by 3 bases and J by 8 bases, with 20 bases between them. Germline CDR1 reads SGDLS; CDR2 reads YYNGEE. CDR3 size: 15 residues. For the CDR3, the DNA is TGTGCCAGCAGCGCTGGGGCGACAGGACGAGAGGGCTACACCTTC. Its protein is CASSAGATGREGYTF.

The CDR3 here is CASSLVGFSYEQYF. The CDR3 DNA is TGCGCCAGCAGCTTGGTTGGATTCTCCTACGAGCAGTACTTC. J is TRBJ2-7 and V is TRBV5-1; D is undetermined. The germline V gene has CDR1 SGHRS and CDR2 YFSETQ. The V end lost 0 bases, the J end lost 0 bases, and 7 bases lay between the germline ends. This CDR3 spans 14 amino acids.

V is TRBV11-2 and J is TRBJ1-3, with 7 bases aligning to TRBD1. The length of the CDR3 is 17 residues. Germline V gene lookup returns CDR1 SGHAT and CDR2 FQNNGV. The V gene end was trimmed by 2 bases and the J gene end by 0 bases; junction bases not matched to a gene: 7. The CDR3 loop is CASSLMGQSYSGNTIYF. CDR3 bases: TGTGCCAGCAGCTTAATGGGACAGTCCTACTCTGGAAACACCATATATTTT.

V gene TRBV27 combines with J gene TRBJ2-3; the match to TRBD2 covers 7 bases. The germline gives CDR1 MNHEY, CDR2 SMNVEV (reference sequence). V shed 4 bases, J shed 5 bases, and the junction held 9 bases outside the gene matches. CDR3 length: 15 amino acids. The CDR3: CASSSLGVAGDTQYF. The CDR3 DNA follows: TGTGCCAGCAGTTCTTTAGGGGTAGCGGGAGATACGCAGTATTTT.

This clone was picked up a small number of times. V is TRBV7-8 and J is TRBJ2-7; the D is unclear. Trimming removed 0 bases at V and 0 bases at J, with 6 bases between. The CDR3 loop spans 14 amino acids. CDR1 and CDR2 (germline): SGHVS, FQNEAQ. The CDR3 here is CASSLASLSYEQYF. DNA for the CDR3: TGTGCCAGCAGCTTAGCGTCACTCTCCTACGAGCAGTACTTC.

This chain joins TRBV5-4 and TRBJ2-2; D possibly corresponds to TRBD2 (5 bases). Trimming took 5 bases from V and 0 from J, leaving 14 bases between them. The CDR3 consists of 16 residues. In germline, CDR1 is SGHNT, CDR2 YYREEE (reference sequence). The CDR3 coding sequence is TGTGCCAGCAGTTTCCGTGGGCGGGCGAACACCGGGGAGCTGTTTTTT. Its protein is CASSFRGRANTGELFF.

The V and J genes are TRBV10-3 and TRBJ2-5; D call uncertain. V was cut by 2 bases and J by 4 bases, with 14 bases left in between. The CDR3 covers 15 residues. CDR1 is ENHRY and CDR2 is SYGVKD in the germline V gene. CDR3 loop: CAISEVLVAPETQYF. CDR3 DNA: TGTGCCATCAGTGAGGTTCTGGTAGCTCCAGAGACCCAGTACTTC.

The rearrangement links TRBV6-5 to TRBJ1-5; 7 nucleotides match TRBD1. Germline V lookup: CDR1 MNHEY, CDR2 SVGAGI. Unmatched junction bases numbered 3, after V lost 6 bases and J lost 1 base. The CDR3 runs 14 residues. CDR3 in amino acids: CASRKDRSNQPQHF. As DNA, the CDR3 is TGTGCCAGCAGGAAGGACAGGAGCAATCAGCCCCAGCATTTT.

The chain couples TRBV7-3 to TRBJ1-5, with TRBD1 as a possible D gene (5 bases). From germline, CDR1 is SGHTA and CDR2 FQGTGA. This CDR3 spans 20 amino acids. V was shortened by 9 bases and J by 0 bases, with 30 bases between the two germline ends. In DNA, the CDR3 is TGTGCCAGTTGGACTCTCGGGGGACTCTTGCCCCTATATAGCAATCAGCCCCAGCATTTT. Protein: CASWTLGGLLPLYSNQPQHF.

The chain carries TRBV4-1 and TRBJ2-2, with a tentative D call TRBD2 (7 bases). The CDR3 sequence is 17 residues long. V was trimmed by 5 bases and J by 2 bases, leaving 18 bases between them. Germline CDR1 and CDR2: MGHRA and YSYEKL. The DNA of the CDR3 is TGCGCCAGCAGCTCCGGGGGCGGGGGCTTTAACACCGGGGAGCTGTTTTTT. It encodes CASSSGGGGFNTGELFF.

The chain carries TRBV6-5 and TRBJ1-5; TRBD1 might be the D (5 bases). The length of the CDR3 is 13 residues. Germline V lookup: CDR1 MNHEY, CDR2 SVGAGI. V lost 8 bases and J lost 5, with 13 bases in between. In nucleotides, the CDR3 is TGTGCCAGCGGCGACCCGGGGGATCAGCCCCAGCATTTT. Protein sequence: CASGDPGDQPQHF.

The chain recombines TRBV19 with TRBJ1-5, with 9 bases lining up with TRBD1. V lost 2 bases, J lost 1 base, and 18 bases stayed unmatched. This CDR3 contains 21 residues. Germline loops: CDR1 LNHDA, CDR2 SQIVND (reference sequence). CDR3 sequence: CASSITRQGGPYSGSNQPQHF. CDR3 in DNA: TGTGCCAGTAGTATAACCCGACAGGGGGGTCCCTATAGCGGCAGCAATCAGCCCCAGCATTTT.

V is TRBV11-2 and J is TRBJ2-5; possibly TRBD1 for D (8 bases). CDR1 SGHAT and CDR2 FQNNGV come from the germline V gene. V gave up 4 bases and J gave up 5 bases, with 20 bases separating them. This CDR3 has 16 residues. The chain's CDR3 is CASSSHQGAGGETQYF. In DNA form, the CDR3 reads TGTGCCAGCAGCTCGCATCAGGGGGCCGGGGGGGAGACCCAGTACTTC. Based on the CDR3 plus reference TRBV11-2 and TRBJ2-5, the full variable domain is EAGVAQSPRYKIIEKRQSVAFWCNPISGHATLYWYQQILGQGPKLLIQFQNNGVVDDSQLPKDRFSAERLKGVDSTLKIQPAKLEDSAVYLCASSSHQGAGGETQYFGPGTRLLVL.

The gene calls are TRBV28 and TRBJ1-2; TRBD1 might be the D (5 bases). Germline V gene lookup returns CDR1 MDHEN and CDR2 SYDVKM. The CDR3 runs to 12 residues. V lost 2 bases to trimming and J lost 11 bases, with 12 bases between them. CDR3 sequence: CASSLVWGEYTF. The CDR3 nucleotides are TGTGCCAGCAGTTTAGTGTGGGGGGAGTACACCTTC.

The chain employs TRBV30 and TRBJ2-6, with 12 bases identical to TRBD1. Germline assignment: CDR1 GTSNPN and CDR2 SVGIG (reference sequence). V lost 7 bases, J lost 4 bases, and 8 bases stayed unmatched. The CDR3 extends over 16 amino acids. CDR3 protein: CASGTGGAGGANVLTF. The DNA for the CDR3 is TGTGCCTCCGGGACAGGGGGCGCGGGGGGGGCCAACGTCCTGACTTTC.

The rearrangement uses TRBV21-1 and TRBJ2-7; the listed D gene, TRBD2, was not tested against the DNA. TRBV21-1 is termed a pseudogene. The CDR3 is made up of 15 amino acids. The CDR3 loop is CASSKVGWSRYEQYF. The CDR3 bases are TGTGCCAGCAGCAAAGTCGGGTGGTCACGCTACGAGCAGTACTTC.

V is TRBV2 and J is TRBJ1-1; no clear D gene. With 9 bases removed from V and 2 bases from J, the gap between germline ends came to 16 bases. The CDR3 spans 14 residues. CDR1 is SNHLY and CDR2 is FYNNEI in the germline V gene. The CDR3 bases are TGTGCCAGGCTTGACCCTCAGGCCAACACTGAAGCTTTCTTT. Translating it yields CARLDPQANTEAFF.

This clone has just a few counts. The genes are TRBV7-3 and TRBJ2-7, with 7 bases aligning to TRBD1. V trimming: 3 bases; J trimming: 3 bases; junction bases outside the gene matches: 5. Germline loops: CDR1 SGHTA, CDR2 FQGTGA. This CDR3 is 14 amino acids long. The CDR3 region has the DNA TGTGCCAGCAGCTTGGGGGCAGGGGGCTACGAGCAGTACTTC. This codes for CASSLGAGGYEQYF.

This chain uses TRBV7-3 with TRBJ1-6, with no clear D. Germline CDR1 reads SGHTA; CDR2 reads FQGTGA. This CDR3 comprises 15 residues. The V and J ends lost 1 base and 6 bases respectively, with 10 bases between them. CDR3 loop: CASSLKGGLNSPLHF. The CDR3 DNA reads as TGTGCCAGCAGCTTAAAGGGCGGCCTTAATTCACCCCTCCACTTT.

The rearrangement uses TRBV9 and TRBJ2-2; D gene unclear. Germline V lookup: CDR1 SGDLS, CDR2 YYNGEE. V shed 8 bases and J shed 0 bases, with 11 bases lying between them. The CDR3 loop spans 14 amino acids. The CDR3 reads CASKSPSNTGELFF. CDR3 DNA: TGTGCCAGTAAGAGCCCATCGAACACCGGGGAGCTGTTTTTT.

The chain couples TRBV4-3 to TRBJ2-3; D gene ambiguous. With 2 bases removed from V and 2 bases from J, the gap between germline ends came to 17 bases. This CDR3 spans 17 amino acids. CDR1 is LGHNA and CDR2 is YSLEER in the germline V gene. CDR3 region: CASSQTNQRGYTDTQYF. In DNA, the CDR3 is TGCGCCAGCAGCCAAACAAATCAGCGCGGATACACAGATACGCAGTATTTT.